The sequence of this T cell receptor (beta chain) was determined in a study of T cell responses to AZD1222 COVID-19 vaccine (TCRdb year 2021). Context from the whole study: TCR sequencing covered roughly 230 trial participants: 207 given two doses of AZD1222 and 26 given two doses of MenACWY control vaccine. Trial participants were enrolled by age into subgroups of 18-55, 56-69 and 70-plus years, and around 150, 29 and 61 TCR-sequenced participants, respectively, were included in these subgroups.

Of note for this clone: There is no known antigen for this receptor.

The CDR3 regions of human TCRbeta chains were analyzed by immunosequencing. The source study handled its data this way. TCRs in the repertoires were compared against a reference library of SARS-CoV-2-specific TCRs that had been generated with the MIRA antigen-specificity platform. Breadth was defined as the fraction of unique TCRs that were SARS-CoV-2-associated, and depth was defined as the fraction of total T cells that were SARS-CoV-2-associated. Using the MIRA data, every spike-specific TCR was mapped to the spike region that the TCR reacted to and assigned to either a CD4 or a CD8 class. Log10-transformed breadth and depth values were compared by one-way ANOVA with Sidak's multiple comparisons tests. Entries here come from immuneACCESS through TCRdb and include only in-frame sequences with V and J called. Some clones fail to appear in such tables; in the studies checked, an unresolved V gene covers under half of the shortfall, and the cause of the remainder is unknown. For V, J and clone size, that table is used; D and trimming come from the DNA. The data table for this sample lists about 140,000 clones. The ten most abundant clones make up about 2.3% of the sample.

The time point label, as the study defines it: baseline before first vaccination. The vaccinee samples were drawn from two UK trials, COV001 and COV002, one of which was a single-blind randomized controlled phase 2/3 trial testing AZD1222 (ChAdOx1 nCoV-19) in healthy adults. For TCRbeta chain sequencing, PBMC samples were collected from trial participants at day 0 and at day 28 after the second dose. Points the paper makes about the study in general: A significant rise in spike-specific TCR breadth and depth was observed after two AZD1222 doses relative to day 0 and relative to MenACWY recipients. In the small 56-69-year group, the increase in depth fell short of significance, most likely because of low power. Reportedly, almost half of the unique spike-specific TCRs recognized epitopes lying outside the regions that are mutated in the B.1.351 and B.1.1.7 variants. Conclusions about previously exposed vaccinees were limited because only six AZD1222 recipients were SARS-CoV-2 seropositive at baseline. Vaccine-associated CD4 TCRs spanned the whole spike protein, with dominant responses in regions 160-218 and 743-854. Most participants were white British and females outnumbered males, and the authors suggested that clonal diversity may have been underestimated. Because no day 14 peak-response samples were available, repertoires were characterized only after the peak T cell response.

The germline V gene supplies CDR1 SGHRS and CDR2 YFSETQ. Trimming removed 5 bases from V and 3 bases from J, leaving 11 bases between the germline ends. Measured from the cysteine to the phenylalanine, the CDR3 is 13 residues long. CDR3 DNA only is kept here, 39 bases in frame from base 1. The chain is assembled from TRBV5-1 and TRBJ1-2, with the D gene too uncertain to name. The sequenced sample was peripheral blood. The clonotype was recovered from an adult in good health. The DNA sequence is TGCGCCAGCAGTGGAGGCCGGGACTATGGCTACACCTTC. Its coded protein is CASSGGRDYGYTF.